This entry lists 7 T cell receptor beta chains sequenced from one sample in a study of blood T cell repertoires in COVID-19. Sequencing used immunoSEQ multiplex PCR; TCRdb keeps in-frame clones, though not all of them. The data show approximately 220,000 clones, less than 90% seen once. The sequencing input was PBMCs or T cells enriched from blood (not recorded which). The receptors were sampled from a woman aged 40 to 50 who had recovered from COVID-19.

This chain joins TRBV2 and TRBJ2-3; D ambiguous. CDR1 SNHLY and CDR2 FYNNEI come from the germline V gene. Deletions cut 3 bases from V and 9 bases from J, with 10 bases between. This CDR3 is built from 12 residues. The CDR3 region has the DNA TGTGCCAGCAGTGAGGCGGAGCTCACGCAGTATTTT. Amino acids: CASSEAELTQYF.

This chain connects TRBV19 to TRBJ1-2; maybe TRBD1 (5 bases). Germline V gives CDR1 LNHDA, CDR2 SQIVND (reference sequence). Trimming took off 5 bases at V and 4 bases at J, with 11 bases between the two ends. This CDR3 has 13 amino acids. The CDR3 spells CASSPTGVYGYTF. The CDR3, as DNA: TGTGCCAGTAGTCCTACAGGAGTCTATGGCTACACCTTC.

The chain employs TRBV4-1 and TRBJ2-2; 10 nucleotides agree with TRBD2. The V segment lost 4 bases and the J segment 4 bases; nucleotides outside the gene matches: 9. The germline gives CDR1 MGHRA, CDR2 YSYEKL. The CDR3 totals 17 residues. CDR3 DNA: TGCGCCAGCAGCCCCCCAGCAGCGGGAGGGCCCACCGGGGAGCTGTTTTTT. This sequence encodes CASSPPAAGGPTGELFF.

This clone appeared a few times. This chain links TRBV2 with TRBJ2-7, with TRBD2 matching 10 bases. The CDR3 contains 14 residues. Germline CDR1 reads SNHLY; CDR2 reads FYNNEI. CDR3: CAAQSGRGSYEQYF. The CDR3 DNA follows: TGTGCAGCACAAAGCGGGAGGGGCTCCTACGAGCAGTACTTC.

This clone was detected only once. The chain links TRBV27 to TRBJ1-4; the D gene is possibly TRBD1 (6 bases). The CDR3 sequence is 14 residues long. Germline V lookup: CDR1 MNHEY, CDR2 SMNVEV (reference sequence). Trimming took 6 bases from V and 7 from J, leaving 15 bases between them. The DNA for the CDR3 is TGTGCCAGCAGACCGGACAGCCTTGGTGAAAAACTGTTTTTT. Its translation is CASRPDSLGEKLFF.

To note about this clone: The sample contains more than one DNA sequence encoding this CDR3. J is TRBJ1-5 and V is TRBV6-1, with D possibly matching TRBD1 (5 bases). Between the trimmed V and J ends, which lost 3 bases and 6 bases, there was a span of 9 bases. The CDR3 sequence is 13 residues long. Germline lookup yields CDR1 MNHNS and CDR2 SASEGT. CDR3 DNA sequence: TGTGCCAGCAGTGATCAGGGAGGTCAGCCCCAGCATTTT. Translation gives CASSDQGGQPQHF.

This chain connects TRBV5-6 to TRBJ2-7; TRBD1 matches 9 bases. Looked up from germline, CDR1 is SGHDT and CDR2 is YYEEEE. The junction had 10 bases not matched to a gene; V was cut back by 4 bases and J by 2 bases. This CDR3 spans 16 amino acids. In nucleotides, the CDR3 is TGTGCCAGCAGCCCGACAGGGACAGGGTGGGCCTACGAGCAGTACTTC. Translated: CASSPTGTGWAYEQYF.